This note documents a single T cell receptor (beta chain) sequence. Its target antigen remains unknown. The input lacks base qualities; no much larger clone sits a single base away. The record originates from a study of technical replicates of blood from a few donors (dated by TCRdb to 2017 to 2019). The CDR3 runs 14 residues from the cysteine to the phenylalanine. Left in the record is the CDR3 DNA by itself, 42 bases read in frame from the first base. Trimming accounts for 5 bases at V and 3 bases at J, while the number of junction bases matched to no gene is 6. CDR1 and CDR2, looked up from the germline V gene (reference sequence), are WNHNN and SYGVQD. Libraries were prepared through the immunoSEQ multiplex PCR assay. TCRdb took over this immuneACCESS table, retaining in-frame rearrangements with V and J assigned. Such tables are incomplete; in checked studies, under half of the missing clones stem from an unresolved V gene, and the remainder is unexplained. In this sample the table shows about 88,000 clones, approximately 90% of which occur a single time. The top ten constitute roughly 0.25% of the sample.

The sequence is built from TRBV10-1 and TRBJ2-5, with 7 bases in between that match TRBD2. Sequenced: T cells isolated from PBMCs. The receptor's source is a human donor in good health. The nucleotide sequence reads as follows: TGCGCCAGCAGTCGCGGGAGTCTCAAAGAGACCCAGTACTTC. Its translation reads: CASSRGSLKETQYF.